The rows below give T cell receptor beta chains drawn from one sample of a study of molecular identifiers for immune sequencing clone quantification. Via MiXCR, TCRdb re-called the PCR reads, giving one row per CDR3 protein. The data contain approximately 550,000 distinct CDR3 sequences, over 20% of them singletons. The sample consisted of naive CD8+ T cells from blood, with Jurkat cell RNA spiked in. The origin of the receptors is a human donor in good health. Some libraries in this study had Jurkat cell RNA spiked in. Each CDR3 is given with its conserved first and last residue. A D gene is named only where the DNA matches it firmly. Part of the rows lack a size; the others show once, few, many or a class for expanded clones.

few,TRBJ2-6,TRBV7-9,TRBD1,TGTGCCAGCAGCCATCCGGGACAGGGGATTGGGGCCAACGTCCTGACTTTC,CASSHPGQGIGANVLTF
many,TRBJ2-2,TRBV6-6,-,TGTGCCAGCAGTTTACAGGGCCGCACCGGGGAGCTGTTTTTT,CASSLQGRTGELFF
many,TRBJ1-4,TRBV13,-,TGTGCCAGCAGCTTAGGAGCCCTAGCAACTAATGAAAAACTGTTTTTT,CASSLGALATNEKLFF
-,TRBJ2-5,TRBV12-5,-,TGTGCTAGTGGACCTACGGGAAAAGAGACCCAGTACTTC,CASGPTGKETQYF
-,TRBJ1-1,TRBV5-3,TRBD1,TGTGCCAGCAGACAGGGGGCTGGAGGGGGCGGTGAAGCTTTCTTT,CASRQGAGGGGEAFF
few,TRBJ2-7,TRBV2,-,TGTGCCAGCAGCAAACACCCCCGGGACACTCTCTACGAGCAGTACTTC,CASSKHPRDTLYEQYF
few,TRBJ2-2,TRBV27,-,TGTGCCAGCAGTTTATGGCAGGGACTCACCGGGGAGCTGTTTTTT,CASSLWQGLTGELFF
few,TRBJ2-6,TRBV6-5,-,TGTGCCAGCAGTTACACCCACTTTGGGGCCAACGTCCTGACTTTC,CASSYTHFGANVLTF
many,TRBJ2-7,TRBV5-6,TRBD1,TGTGCCAGCAGCTTGGGGACAGGGTTCTACGAGCAGTACTTC,CASSLGTGFYEQYF
-,TRBJ1-2,TRBV19,-,TGTGCCAGTAGTCCACAACAGTGGTTGGCCTATGGCTACACCTTC,CASSPQQWLAYGYTF
few,TRBJ2-7,TRBV6-1,-,TGTGCCACCAGGAGGGACCGGACCTACGAGCAGTACTTC,CATRRDRTYEQYF
many,TRBJ2-5,TRBV28,TRBD2,TGTGCCAGCAGTTCATGGACTAGCGGGAGTCGCGAGACCCAGTACTTC,CASSSWTSGSRETQYF
many,TRBJ1-4,TRBV28,TRBD1,TGTGCCAGCAGTTTGGATTCAGGGGGCTCTAATGAAAAACTGTTTTTT,CASSLDSGGSNEKLFF
-,TRBJ1-3,TRBV20-1,-,TGCAGTGCTAGAGATCTCCACCACTCTGGAAACACCATATATTTT,CSARDLHHSGNTIYF
-,TRBJ2-1,TRBV27,TRBD2,TGTGCCAGCAGTTCGAGCGGGAGTACCTACAATGAGCAGTTCTTC,CASSSSGSTYNEQFF
-,TRBJ1-4,TRBV25-1,TRBD1,TGTGCCAGCAGTGGGCGGGACAGGGGTTGGTATGAAAAACTGTTTTTT,CASSGRDRGWYEKLFF
many,TRBJ2-3,TRBV4-3,TRBD2,TGTGCCAGCAGTTTAACAAGCGGGAGAAGCACAGATACGCAGTATTTT,CASSLTSGRSTDTQYF
-,TRBJ2-3,TRBV25-1,TRBD1,TGTGCCAGCAGTGAATTCCCGGGACAGGGAACAGATACGCAGTATTTT,CASSEFPGQGTDTQYF
few,TRBJ2-7,TRBV4-3,-,TGCGCCAGCAGCCAAGAGAGGGCCGAATACGAGCAGTACTTC,CASSQERAEYEQYF
many,TRBJ2-7,TRBV28,TRBD2,TGTGCCAGCAGTTTATCATCGGGGGGGCACGAGCAGTACTTC,CASSLSSGGHEQYF
-,TRBJ1-1,TRBV29-1,-,TGCAGCGTTGAGGGGACTGCGATTGAAGCTTTCTTT,CSVEGTAIEAFF
many,TRBJ2-5,TRBV29-1,TRBD2,TGCAGCGGAGTTACTAGCGAGGCCCAGTACTTC,CSGVTSEAQYF
many,TRBJ2-3,TRBV19,-,TGTGCCAGTAAAATCCGGGACACTCTTTTTGATACGCAGTATTTT,CASKIRDTLFDTQYF
few,TRBJ2-7,TRBV9,-,TGTGCCAGCAGCGTAGGTGGTAGCGGCTCCTACGAGCAGTACTTC,CASSVGGSGSYEQYF
few,TRBJ2-1,TRBV6-2/TRBV6-3,-,TGTGCCAGCAGCCTAGGGGGACTTGAGCAGTTCTTC,CASSLGGLEQFF
-,TRBJ2-5,TRBV25-1,TRBD2,TGTGCCAGCAGGGGTCTCGAGGGGCAGAGCGGGGATCTCCAAGAGACCCAGTACTTC,CASRGLEGQSGDLQETQYF
-,TRBJ2-7,TRBV6-1,-,TGTGCCAGCAGTGGGGGATTAGGGGTTGACGAGCAGTACTTC,CASSGGLGVDEQYF
many,TRBJ2-7,TRBV20-1,-,TGCAGTGCTAGAGCCCCCGTGGGCGGGCCTCTCTACGAGCAGTACTTC,CSARAPVGGPLYEQYF
many,TRBJ1-1,TRBV29-1,TRBD1,TGCAGCGTTGCGGAGGGGGCCGGGGATGGGACTGAAGCTTTCTTT,CSVAEGAGDGTEAFF
few,TRBJ2-1,TRBV4-3,TRBD1,TGCGCCAGCAGCCAAGGGACAGGGGATTGGAATGAGCAGTTCTTC,CASSQGTGDWNEQFF
many,TRBJ1-6,TRBV4-1,-,TGCGCCAGCAGCCAAGTCCCCACGACACAAAATAATTCACCCCTCCACTTT,CASSQVPTTQNNSPLHF
many,TRBJ1-1,TRBV14,-,TGTGCCAGCAGCCTCCTCCGAACACAAGAAGCTTTCTTT,CASSLLRTQEAFF
-,TRBJ1-3,TRBV3-1,-,TGTGCCAGCAGCCCCCCGTACGGACGCTCTGGAAACACCATATATTTT,CASSPPYGRSGNTIYF
many,TRBJ1-1,TRBV7-9,TRBD1,TGTGCCAGCAGCTTCCCCCGCGGGACAGGGAGTTCGGACACTGAAGCTTTCTTT,CASSFPRGTGSSDTEAFF
few,TRBJ2-1,TRBV30,-,TGTGCCTGGAGTGTGGATTCGAGCTCCTACAATGAGCAGTTCTTC,CAWSVDSSSYNEQFF
-,TRBJ1-4,TRBV19,-,TGTGCCAGTAGTGGTGGTGTAGACTGGGCGACTAATGAAAAACTGTTTTTT,CASSGGVDWATNEKLFF
-,TRBJ1-3,TRBV19,-,TGTGCCAGTAGTATTTCGTCATCATATGGAAACACCATATATTTT,CASSISSSYGNTIYF
many,TRBJ2-4,TRBV28,-,TGTGCCAGCAGTCCGCCGACAGGCATAGCCAAAAACATTCAGTACTTC,CASSPPTGIAKNIQYF
few,TRBJ1-1,TRBV27,-,TGTGCCAGCAGAAGGTTGGCCAACACTGAAGCTTTCTTT,CASRRLANTEAFF
few,TRBJ1-5,TRBV19,-,TGTGCCAGTAGTATGGACAGCAGCAATCAGCCCCAGCATTTT,CASSMDSSNQPQHF
many,TRBJ2-3,TRBV7-6,-,TGTGCCAGCAGCGCCAGGGTAAAGGGAGATACGCAGTATTTT,CASSARVKGDTQYF
few,TRBJ2-7,TRBV21-1,-,TGTGCCAGCAGCAAAGAAGGAGTCTCCTACGAGCAGTACTTC,CASSKEGVSYEQYF
-,TRBJ1-2,TRBV27,-,TGTGCCACACATGGCCACTATGGCTACACCTTC,CATHGHYGYTF
many,TRBJ2-3,TRBV20-1,TRBD2,TGCAGTGCTAGTCATAGCGGGACGGCGGATACGCAGTATTTT,CSASHSGTADTQYF
-,TRBJ2-5,TRBV7-9,-,TGTGCCAGCAGCCTATTACAGGGTGCCCAAGAGACCCAGTACTTC,CASSLLQGAQETQYF
many,TRBJ2-7,TRBV9,TRBD1,TGTGCCAGCAGCGCCAGGACAGGGACCGAGCAGTACTTC,CASSARTGTEQYF
few,TRBJ2-7,TRBV3-1,-,TGTGCCAGCAGCCAAGTTTGGCAGGGGCCAACCTCCTACGAGCAGTACTTC,CASSQVWQGPTSYEQYF
many,TRBJ2-1,TRBV2,TRBD2,TGTGCCAGCAGTGAAGAACTAGCGGACCTCGTTACAATCGCGCAGTTCTTC,CASSEELADLVTIAQFF
-,TRBJ2-5,TRBV18,-,TGTGCCAGCTCACCAGCGGGGTTGGACTACCAAGAGACCCAGTACTTC,CASSPAGLDYQETQYF
many,TRBJ1-5,TRBV7-9,TRBD1,TGTGCCAGCACCCAGGGACAGGGGCATCAGCCCCAGCATTTT,CASTQGQGHQPQHF